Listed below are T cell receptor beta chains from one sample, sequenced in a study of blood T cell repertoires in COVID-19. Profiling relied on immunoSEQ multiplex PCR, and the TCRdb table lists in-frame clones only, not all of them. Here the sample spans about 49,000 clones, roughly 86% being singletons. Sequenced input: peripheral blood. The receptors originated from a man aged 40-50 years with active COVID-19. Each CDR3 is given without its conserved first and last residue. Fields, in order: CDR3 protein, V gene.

cdr3_aa: ASTPGGQGSPLH; v_call: TRBV6-5
cdr3_aa: ASSLLTRNTEAF; v_call: TRBV13
cdr3_aa: ASSPAIAGEPDTQY; v_call: TRBV19
cdr3_aa: ASSLVGVNDEQF; v_call: TRBV11-1
cdr3_aa: ASSKVGQGGSGNTIY; v_call: TRBV21-1
cdr3_aa: ASYYAELYY; v_call: TRBV28
cdr3_aa: ATESGPRGTQY; v_call: TRBV19
cdr3_aa: ASNLAERGYEQY; v_call: TRBV6-5
cdr3_aa: ASSQRTGDRYGYT; v_call: TRBV23-1
cdr3_aa: ASSPRRRDYEQY; v_call: TRBV11-2
cdr3_aa: ASSIIGDGYT; v_call: TRBV19
cdr3_aa: ASSLWGGSPLH; v_call: TRBV12-3/TRBV12-4
cdr3_aa: ATSHRDRQYNEQF; v_call: TRBV24-1
cdr3_aa: ATSRDLSGSNEQF; v_call: TRBV15
cdr3_aa: ASSPRTGATLGNSPLH; v_call: TRBV5-4
cdr3_aa: ASSQDLGQGAIGYT; v_call: TRBV3-1/TRBV3-2
cdr3_aa: ASSFSEGLEQF; v_call: TRBV11-3
cdr3_aa: AWSLGVSGNTIY; v_call: TRBV30
cdr3_aa: ASSPTSGKYNEQF; v_call: TRBV7-9
cdr3_aa: ASSLSGQGHSYEQY; v_call: TRBV27
cdr3_aa: AWSVQQAGPTNYGYT; v_call: TRBV30
cdr3_aa: ASSPTFSPYNEQF; v_call: TRBV13
cdr3_aa: ASSRKPPYGTSNQPQH; v_call: TRBV27
cdr3_aa: ASSMLAGEVGWDTQY; v_call: TRBV27
cdr3_aa: ASSEAGVQQY; v_call: TRBV6-1
cdr3_aa: ASSQDRVSYEQY; v_call: TRBV18
cdr3_aa: ASSLAVGTSGRESYEQY; v_call: TRBV7-9
cdr3_aa: ASSLARRQGNPGELF; v_call: TRBV7-8
cdr3_aa: ASSESYGLAVATY; v_call: TRBV6-1
cdr3_aa: ASSPLLAGGLSAYEQY; v_call: TRBV5-6
cdr3_aa: ASSVATGHDYGYT; v_call: TRBV9
cdr3_aa: ASSPRPGTAGYT; v_call: TRBV9
cdr3_aa: SVGLAGDGNEQF; v_call: TRBV29-1
cdr3_aa: ASRKWQGNSYEQY; v_call: TRBV6-5
cdr3_aa: ASSPLLAGGRSDTQY; v_call: TRBV4-1
cdr3_aa: ASSLLLAGGTGDTQY; v_call: TRBV6-6
cdr3_aa: ASSSGSGGHEQF; v_call: TRBV5-1